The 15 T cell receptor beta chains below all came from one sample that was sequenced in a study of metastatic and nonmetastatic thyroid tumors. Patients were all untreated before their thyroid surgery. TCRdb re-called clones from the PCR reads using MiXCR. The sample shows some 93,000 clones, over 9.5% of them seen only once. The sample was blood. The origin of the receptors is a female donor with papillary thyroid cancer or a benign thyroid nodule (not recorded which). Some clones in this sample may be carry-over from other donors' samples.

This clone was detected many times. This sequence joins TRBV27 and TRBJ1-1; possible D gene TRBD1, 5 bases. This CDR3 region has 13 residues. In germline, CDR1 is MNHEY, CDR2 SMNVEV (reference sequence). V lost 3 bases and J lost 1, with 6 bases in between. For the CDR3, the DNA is TGTGCCAGCAGTTTTAGGGGGAACACTGAAGCTTTCTTT. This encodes CASSFRGNTEAFF.

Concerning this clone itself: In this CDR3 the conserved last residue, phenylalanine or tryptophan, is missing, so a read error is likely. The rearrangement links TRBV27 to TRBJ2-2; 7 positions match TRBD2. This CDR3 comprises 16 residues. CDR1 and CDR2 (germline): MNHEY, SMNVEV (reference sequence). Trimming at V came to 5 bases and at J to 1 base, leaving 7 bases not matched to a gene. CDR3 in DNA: TGTGCCAGCAGTCCGCTAGCGGAGAGGAACACCGGGGAGCTGTTTCTT. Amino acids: CASSPLAERNTGELFL.

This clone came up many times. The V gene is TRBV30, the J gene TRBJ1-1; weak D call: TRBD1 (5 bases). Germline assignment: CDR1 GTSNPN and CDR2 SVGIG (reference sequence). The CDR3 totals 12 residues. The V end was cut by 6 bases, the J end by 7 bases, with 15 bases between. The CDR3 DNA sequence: TGTGCCTGTTGGGACGGGGACCATGAAGCTTTCTTT. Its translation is CACWDGDHEAFF.

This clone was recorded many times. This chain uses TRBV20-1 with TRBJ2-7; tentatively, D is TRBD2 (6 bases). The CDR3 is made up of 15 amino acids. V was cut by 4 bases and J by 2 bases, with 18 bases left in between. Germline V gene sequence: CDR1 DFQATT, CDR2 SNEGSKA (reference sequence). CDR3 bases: TGCAGTGCTAACCTCCCCACTAGCACCCCCTACGAGCAGTACTTC. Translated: CSANLPTSTPYEQYF.

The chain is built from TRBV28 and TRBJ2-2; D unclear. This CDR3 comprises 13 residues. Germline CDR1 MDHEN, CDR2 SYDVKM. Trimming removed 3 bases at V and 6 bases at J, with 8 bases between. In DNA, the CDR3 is TGTGCCAGCAGTTTCGCTGGGGCCGGGGAGCTGTTTTTT. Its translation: CASSFAGAGELFF.

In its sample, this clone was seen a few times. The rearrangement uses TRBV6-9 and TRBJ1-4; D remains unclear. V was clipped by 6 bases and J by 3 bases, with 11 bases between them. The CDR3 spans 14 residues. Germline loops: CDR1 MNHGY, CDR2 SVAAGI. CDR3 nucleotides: TGTGCCAGCAGACTTCGCCCCTCTAATGAAAAACTGTTTTTT. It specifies CASRLRPSNEKLFF.

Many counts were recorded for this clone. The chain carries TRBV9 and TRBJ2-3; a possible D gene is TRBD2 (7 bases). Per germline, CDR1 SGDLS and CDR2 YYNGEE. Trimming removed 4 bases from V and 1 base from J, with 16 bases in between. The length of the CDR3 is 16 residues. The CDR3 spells CASSFTRGGRTDTQYF. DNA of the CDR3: TGTGCCAGCAGCTTTACCAGGGGAGGGCGCACAGATACGCAGTATTTT.

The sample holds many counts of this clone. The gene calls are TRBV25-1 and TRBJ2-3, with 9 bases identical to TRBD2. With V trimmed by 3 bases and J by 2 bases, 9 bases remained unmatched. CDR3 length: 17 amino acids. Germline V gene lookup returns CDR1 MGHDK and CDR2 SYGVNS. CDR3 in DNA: TGTGCCAGCAGTGAGCTAGCGGGACGCAAAAACACAGATACGCAGTATTTT. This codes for CASSELAGRKNTDTQYF.

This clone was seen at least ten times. The DNA for the CDR3 is TGTGCCAGCAGCTTAAATGGCAAGGGAGGGGCAACTAATGAAAAACTGTTTTTT. Its translation: CASSLNGKGGATNEKLFF. The genes are TRBV11-2 and TRBJ1-4; possible D gene TRBD1, 5 bases. V gave up 2 bases and J gave up 0 bases, with 16 bases separating them. Germline assignment: CDR1 SGHAT and CDR2 FQNNGV. CDR3 length: 18 residues.

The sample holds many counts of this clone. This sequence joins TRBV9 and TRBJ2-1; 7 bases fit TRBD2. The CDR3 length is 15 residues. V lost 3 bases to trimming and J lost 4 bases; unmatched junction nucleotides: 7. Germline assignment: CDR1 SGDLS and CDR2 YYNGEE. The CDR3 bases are TGTGCCAGCAGCGACGGCAAGCGGGGTTACAATGAGCAGTTCTTC. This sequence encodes CASSDGKRGYNEQFF.

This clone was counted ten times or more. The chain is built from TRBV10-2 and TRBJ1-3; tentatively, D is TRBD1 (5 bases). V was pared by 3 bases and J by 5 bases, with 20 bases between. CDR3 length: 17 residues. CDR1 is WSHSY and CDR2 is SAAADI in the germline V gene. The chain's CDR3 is CASSEGTTGLRRNTIYF. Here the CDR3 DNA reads TGCGCCAGCAGTGAAGGCACTACGGGACTACGGAGAAACACCATATATTTT.

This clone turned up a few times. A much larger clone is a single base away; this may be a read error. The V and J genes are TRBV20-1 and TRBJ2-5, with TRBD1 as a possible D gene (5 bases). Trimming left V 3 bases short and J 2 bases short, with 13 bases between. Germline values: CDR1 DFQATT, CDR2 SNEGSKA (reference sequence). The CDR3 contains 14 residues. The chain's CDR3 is CSARTAPTQETQYF. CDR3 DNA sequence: TGCAGTGCTAGGACAGCCCCAACTCAAGAGACCCAGTACTTC.

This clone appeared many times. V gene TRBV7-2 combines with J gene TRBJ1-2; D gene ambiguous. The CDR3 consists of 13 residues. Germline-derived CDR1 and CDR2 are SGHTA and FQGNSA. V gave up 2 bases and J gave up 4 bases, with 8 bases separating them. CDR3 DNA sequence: TGTGCCAGCAGCTTAACGCAGTCCTATGGCTACACCTTC. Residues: CASSLTQSYGYTF. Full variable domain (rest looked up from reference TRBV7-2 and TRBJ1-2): GAGVSQSPSNKVTEKGKDVELRCDPISGHTALYWYRQSLGQGLEFLIYFQGNSAPDKSGLPSDRFSAERTGGSVSTLTIQRTQQEDSAVYLCASSLTQSYGYTFGSGTRLTVV.

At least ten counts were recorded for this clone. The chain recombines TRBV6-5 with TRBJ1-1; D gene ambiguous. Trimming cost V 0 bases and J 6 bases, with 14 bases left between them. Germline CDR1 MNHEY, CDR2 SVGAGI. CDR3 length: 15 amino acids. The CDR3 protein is CASSYSYGMIAEAFF. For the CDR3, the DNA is TGTGCCAGCAGTTACTCGTACGGGATGATTGCTGAAGCTTTCTTT.

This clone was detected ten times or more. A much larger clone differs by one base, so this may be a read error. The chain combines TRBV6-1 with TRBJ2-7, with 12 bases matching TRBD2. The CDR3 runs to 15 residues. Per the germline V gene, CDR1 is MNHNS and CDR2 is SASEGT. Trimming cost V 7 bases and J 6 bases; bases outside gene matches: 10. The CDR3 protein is CASTPRLAGVREQYF. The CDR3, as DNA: TGTGCCAGCACCCCCCGACTAGCGGGAGTCCGCGAGCAGTACTTC.